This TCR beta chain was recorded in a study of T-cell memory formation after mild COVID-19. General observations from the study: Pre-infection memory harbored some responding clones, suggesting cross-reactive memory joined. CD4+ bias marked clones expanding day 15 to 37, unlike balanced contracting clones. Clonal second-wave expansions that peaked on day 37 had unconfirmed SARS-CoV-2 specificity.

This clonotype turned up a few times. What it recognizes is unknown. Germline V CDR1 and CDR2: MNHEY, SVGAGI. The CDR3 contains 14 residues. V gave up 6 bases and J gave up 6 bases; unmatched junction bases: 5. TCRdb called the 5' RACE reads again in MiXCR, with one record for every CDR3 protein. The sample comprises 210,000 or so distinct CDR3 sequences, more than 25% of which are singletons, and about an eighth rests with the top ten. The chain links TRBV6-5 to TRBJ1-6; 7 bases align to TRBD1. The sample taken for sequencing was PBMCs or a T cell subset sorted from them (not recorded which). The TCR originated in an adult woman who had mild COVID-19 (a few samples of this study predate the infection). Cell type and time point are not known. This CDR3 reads CASSFTGVNSPLHF. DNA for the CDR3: TGTGCCAGCAGCTTTACAGGGGTTAATTCACCCCTCCACTTT.